This T cell receptor beta chain came from a study of T-cell reconstitution after alpha-beta-depleted transplantation in children. The library targeted TCRbeta and was prepared with unique molecular identifiers. TCRdb used MiXCR to reprocess the PCR reads, holding one entry per CDR3 protein. This table has some 590,000 distinct CDR3 sequences, about 10% appearing once. The CDR3 totals 16 residues. Germline lookup yields CDR1 SQVTM and CDR2 ANQGSEA. V shed 4 bases, J shed 2 bases, and the junction held 6 bases outside the gene matches. This clonotype was counted many times. The chain employs TRBV29-1 and TRBJ2-5; 14 bases are shared with TRBD2. The TCR comes from a human donor who donated a stem cell graft to a child with acute myeloid leukemia. The sample was PBMCs from the stem cell graft donor, taken from the stem cell graft. The CDR3 bases are TGCAGCGTTGTGGGACTAGCGGGAGTGTATCAAGAGACCCAGTACTTC. Its translation is CSVVGLAGVYQETQYF.